The sequence of this T cell receptor beta chain was determined in a study of T cells in Graves' hyperthyroidism and ophthalmopathy. General observations from the study: In validation, the model predicted ophthalmopathy. These predictions came a median about 6.2 months before onset.

The CDR3 runs 13 residues. Germline CDR1 is SGHAT and CDR2 is FQNNGV. V gave up 3 bases and J gave up 3 bases, with 9 bases separating them. TCR beta CDR3 sequences were amplified from RNA transcripts. HTBI primers were the set used in a first-round RT-PCR of the TCR CDR3. TCRdb itself ran the multiplex PCR reads through MiXCR, one entry per CDR3 protein. The sample includes roughly 350,000 distinct CDR3 sequences, approximately 15% of them seen just once. Of note for this clonotype: Its antigen is still unknown.

Material for sequencing was blood. The chain couples TRBV11-2 to TRBJ2-7; D is perhaps TRBD2 (6 bases). This TCR derives from a woman aged 40 to 50 with Graves' ophthalmopathy. CDR3 bases: TGTGCCAGCAGCTTCTCTAGCGACTACGAGCAGTACTTC. Translated, it gives CASSFSSDYEQYF.